This TCR beta chain appears in the sequencing data of a study of regulatory T cells in long-lasting Graves disease. HTBI primers from iRepertoire and Arm-PCR of CDR3 regions yielded the TCR beta libraries. TCRdb itself ran the multiplex PCR reads through MiXCR, one entry per CDR3 protein. The repertoire holds roughly 410,000 distinct CDR3 sequences, with 15% as singletons. The CDR3 has 13 amino acids. Germline-derived CDR1 and CDR2 are SNHLY and FYNNEI. The ends were cut back, 3 bases at V and 4 bases at J, with 9 bases in the middle. Described time point: newly diagnosed GD, antithyroid drugs for less than 3 months. Extracted RNA from PBMCs served as the source of the TCR library. This sample was also put to use in a study of T cells in Graves' hyperthyroidism and ophthalmopathy. That investigation notes: Clinicians diagnosed patients from clinical symptoms, serum thyroxine and TRAb, thyroid ultrasound and orbital computed tomography.

The chain combines TRBV2 with TRBJ1-1; D unresolved. The sequenced sample was peripheral blood mononuclear cells (PBMCs), obtained at new diagnosis, from a patient treated with antithyroid drugs. This receptor was obtained from a woman aged 40 to 50 with Graves disease. CDR3 DNA: TGTGCCAGCAGTGACAGCTGGGGCACTGAAGCTTTCTTT. Translating gives CASSDSWGTEAFF. The whole variable domain, filled in from reference TRBV2 and TRBJ1-1, reads EPEVTQTPSHQVTQMGQEVILRCVPISNHLYFYWYRQILGQKVEFLVSFYNNEISEKSEIFDDQFSVERPDGSNFTLKIRSTKLEDSAMYFCASSDSWGTEAFFGQGTRLTVV.